This T cell receptor (beta chain) was captured in a study of pediatric ulcerative colitis. Study-level results: Two rectal CDR3 clonotypes occurred in all ulcerative colitis patients.

Trimming removed 3 bases from V and 4 bases from J, with 13 bases in between. CDR3 length equals 15 residues. The V gene's germline CDR1 is MGHRA and CDR2 YSYEKL. About this clone: The antigen is undetermined.

The method was immunoSEQ multiplex PCR; TCRdb's version includes in-frame clones alone and lacks a portion of them. The sample yields 40,000 to 60,000 clones, around 79% seen once. One to two pinch biopsies were taken from the rectum during colonoscopy. This sequence joins TRBV4-1 and TRBJ1-5; D is uncertain. Material: gut tissue. This TCR derives from a girl aged 10 to 17 with moderate ulcerative colitis. CDR3 loop: CASSQSEAINQPQHF. The DNA for the CDR3 is TGCGCCAGCAGCCAGTCCGAGGCTATTAATCAGCCCCAGCATTTT.